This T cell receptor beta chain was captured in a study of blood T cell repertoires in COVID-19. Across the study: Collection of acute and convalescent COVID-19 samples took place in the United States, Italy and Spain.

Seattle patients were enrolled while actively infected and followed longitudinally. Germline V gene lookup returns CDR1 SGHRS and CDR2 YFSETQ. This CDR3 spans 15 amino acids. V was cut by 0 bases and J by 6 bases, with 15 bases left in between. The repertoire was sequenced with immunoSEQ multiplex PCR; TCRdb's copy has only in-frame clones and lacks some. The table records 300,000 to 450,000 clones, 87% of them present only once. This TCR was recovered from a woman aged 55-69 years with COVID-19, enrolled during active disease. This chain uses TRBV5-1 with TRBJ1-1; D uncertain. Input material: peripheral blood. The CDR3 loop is CASSLVAGRESEAFF. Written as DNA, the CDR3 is TGCGCCAGCAGCTTGGTGGCAGGAAGAGAGTCTGAAGCTTTCTTT.